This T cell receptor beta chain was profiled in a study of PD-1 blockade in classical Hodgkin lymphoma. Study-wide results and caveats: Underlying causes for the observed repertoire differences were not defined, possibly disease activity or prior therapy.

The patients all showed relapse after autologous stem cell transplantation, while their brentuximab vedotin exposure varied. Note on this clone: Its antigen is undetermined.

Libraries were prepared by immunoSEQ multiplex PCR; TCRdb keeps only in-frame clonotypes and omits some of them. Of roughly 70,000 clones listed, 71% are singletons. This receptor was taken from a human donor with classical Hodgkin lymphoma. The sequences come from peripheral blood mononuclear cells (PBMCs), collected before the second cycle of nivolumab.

CDR3 DNA: TGCGCCAGCAGCTTGACGGAAAACTATGGCTACACCTTC. Translated, it gives CASSLTENYGYTF. This rearrangement joins TRBV5-1 to TRBJ1-2, with D unclear. The V gene lost 1 base and the J gene lost 2 bases, with 6 bases spanning the gap. The CDR3 runs to 13 residues. Looked up from germline, CDR1 is SGHRS and CDR2 is YFSETQ.